This T cell receptor beta chain was obtained from a study of blood T cell repertoires in COVID-19. Study background: Nucleic acid was either cDNA or gDNA, and it came from T cells, B-cell-depleted T cells, or PBMCs.

Clones were read by immunoSEQ multiplex PCR, and TCRdb kept only the in-frame ones, dropping some. The repertoire has roughly 68,000 clones, roughly 85% of them found once; the top ten carry approximately 23%. The CDR3 covers 12 residues. The V gene's germline CDR1 is SEHNR and CDR2 FQNEAQ (reference sequence). V shed 5 bases and J shed 13 bases, with 15 bases lying between them. Source material: peripheral blood. The sequence came from a man aged 50 to 60 with acute or convalescent COVID-19. V and J are TRBV7-9 and TRBJ1-5; the D gene is possibly TRBD1 (6 bases). CDR3 residues: CASSDGRGHQHF. CDR3 bases: TGTGCCAGCAGCGATGGGAGGGGACATCAGCATTTT.